These 23 T cell receptor beta chains were sequenced from one sample in a study of OX40 agonist ivuxolimab in advanced cancers. Sequencing used immunoSEQ multiplex PCR; TCRdb keeps in-frame clones, though not all of them. The sample shows tens of thousands of clones, 84% of them seen only once. The sequencing here drew on CD4+ or CD8+ T cells sorted from blood, taken in a trial of the OX40 agonist ivuxolimab. The receptors derive from an adult with an advanced solid tumor such as melanoma, head and neck, liver or kidney cancer.

The chain joins TRBV19 to TRBJ1-5, with D uncertain. CDR3 length equals 14 residues. Trimming stripped 3 bases from V and 0 bases from J, with 6 bases between. Germline values: CDR1 LNHDA, CDR2 SQIVND (reference sequence). The CDR3 DNA is TGTGCCAGTAGTATCGGCAATAGCAATCAGCCCCAGCATTTT. Its translation is CASSIGNSNQPQHF.

The chain has TRBV6-5 and TRBJ2-7; 10 positions agree with TRBD2. In germline, CDR1 is MNHEY, CDR2 SVGAGI. The CDR3 length is 16 residues. Trimming at V came to 2 bases and at J to 3 bases, leaving 7 bases not matched to a gene. The DNA for the CDR3 is TGTGCCAGCAGTTACCAGGCTAGCGGGAGCTACTACGAGCAGTACTTC. Protein sequence: CASSYQASGSYYEQYF.

The V and J genes are TRBV29-1 and TRBJ2-7, with D possibly being TRBD1 (6 bases). V was cut by 3 bases and J by 3 bases, with 15 bases left in between. Germline values: CDR1 SQVTM, CDR2 ANQGSEA. The CDR3 loop spans 14 amino acids. The CDR3: CSVDLPGQYYEQYF. The CDR3 bases are TGCAGCGTTGACCTCCCAGGACAGTACTACGAGCAGTACTTC.

This rearrangement joins TRBV9 to TRBJ1-2; no clear D gene. Trimming removed 1 base from V and 6 bases from J, with 13 bases in between. Per the germline V gene, CDR1 is SGDLS and CDR2 is YYNGEE. CDR3 length: 14 residues. The CDR3 region has the DNA TGTGCCAGCAGCGTATTAAAGGAGAGAGATGGCTACACCTTC. Amino acids: CASSVLKERDGYTF.

V is TRBV29-1 and J is TRBJ1-2, with 7 positions matching TRBD1. Per the germline V gene, CDR1 is SQVTM and CDR2 is ANQGSEA. The CDR3 runs 15 residues. With 5 bases clipped from V and 0 bases from J, the junction kept 9 bases outside the gene matches. The CDR3 region has the DNA TGCAGCGTTCGGAGGGGCCAGGGGGCTAACTATGGCTACACCTTC. Protein: CSVRRGQGANYGYTF.

This clone was seen more than once but under ten times. This chain uses TRBV27 with TRBJ1-1, with TRBD1 matching 8 bases. Looked up from germline, CDR1 is MNHEY and CDR2 is SMNVEV (reference sequence). The V and J ends lost 4 bases and 11 bases, in that order; junction bases with no gene match: 6. This CDR3 comprises 12 residues. As DNA, the CDR3 is TGTGCCAGCAGTTCCTTAACAGGGGGGGCTTTCTTT. Translation gives CASSSLTGGAFF.

V is TRBV5-1 and J is TRBJ1-1, with D tentatively TRBD1 (6 bases). The V gene's germline CDR1 is SGHRS and CDR2 YFSETQ. CDR3 size: 17 residues. V gave up 2 bases and J gave up 3 bases, with 20 bases separating them. CDR3 nucleotide sequence: TGCGCCAGCAGCTTTTGGGCGGCAGGGGTGGGCGACACTGAAGCTTTCTTT. It is translated as CASSFWAAGVGDTEAFF.

The V and J genes are TRBV2 and TRBJ2-7; D uncertain. CDR3 length: 13 residues. Germline V CDR1 and CDR2: SNHLY, FYNNEI. Trimming removed 7 bases from V and 2 bases from J, with 12 bases in between. The chain's CDR3 is CASNPEKPYEQYF. The DNA of the CDR3 is TGTGCCAGCAACCCGGAGAAACCCTACGAGCAGTACTTC.

In regard to this clone: One junction end does not reproduce the germline sequence, and a read error may be involved. The chain couples TRBV5-1 to TRBJ2-5, with 9 bases aligning to TRBD1. This CDR3 contains 15 residues. The germline V gene has CDR1 SGHRS and CDR2 YFSETQ. This chain's CDR3 is CASSSDTGGGETQYF. The CDR3 DNA reads TGTGCCAGCAGCTCAGATACAGGGGGCGGAGAGACCCAGTACTTC. Combining the CDR3 with reference TRBV5-1 and TRBJ2-5 gives the whole variable domain KAGVTQTPRYLIKTRGQQVTLSCSPISGHRSVSWYQQTPGQGLQFLFEYFSETQRNKGNFPGRFSGRQFSNSRSEMNVSTLELGDSALYLCASSSDTGGGETQYFGPGTRLLVL.

The rearrangement uses TRBV11-2 and TRBJ2-5; D may correspond to TRBD1 or TRBD2 (6 bases each). CDR1 is SGHAT and CDR2 is FQNNGV in the germline V gene. The CDR3 runs 15 residues. The germline V and J ends were trimmed by 4 bases and 5 bases, with 17 bases remaining between them. Written as DNA, the CDR3 is TGTGCCAGCAGCTCCCCCCCGGGGGCGAGGGAGACCCAGTACTTC. Translation gives CASSSPPGARETQYF. Full variable domain (outside the CDR3, taken from reference TRBV11-2 and TRBJ2-5): EAGVAQSPRYKIIEKRQSVAFWCNPISGHATLYWYQQILGQGPKLLIQFQNNGVVDDSQLPKDRFSAERLKGVDSTLKIQPAKLEDSAVYLCASSSPPGARETQYFGPGTRLLVL.

The genes are TRBV2 and TRBJ1-2; TRBD1 aligns across 9 bases. CDR1 and CDR2 from the germline V gene are SNHLY and FYNNEI. This CDR3 spans 16 amino acids. After removal of 6 bases from V and 0 bases from J, the junction contained 8 bases not matched to a gene. As DNA, the CDR3 is TGTGCCAGCAGAGATGGGGGACAGGGACCTAACTATGGCTACACCTTC. It encodes CASRDGGQGPNYGYTF.

This clone appeared a few times. This chain joins TRBV11-2 and TRBJ2-3; tentatively, D is TRBD1 (5 bases). Germline V gene data show CDR1 as SGHAT and CDR2 as FQNNGV. The CDR3 runs 14 residues. V was trimmed by 0 bases and J by 3 bases, leaving 7 bases between them. The CDR3 DNA reads as TGTGCCAGCAGCTTAGAGGGGCCGACAGATACGCAGTATTTT. It specifies CASSLEGPTDTQYF.

The chain employs TRBV19 and TRBJ1-5; unclear D gene. Trimming left V 8 bases short and J 0 bases short, with 11 bases between. CDR1 and CDR2 (germline): LNHDA, SQIVND (reference sequence). CDR3 length: 14 residues. The CDR3 reads CASRAGYSNQPQHF. The CDR3 bases are TGTGCCAGTCGCGCGGGATATAGCAATCAGCCCCAGCATTTT.

The chain employs TRBV18 and TRBJ2-1; TRBD1 aligns across 8 bases. This CDR3 has 16 residues. Germline V CDR1 and CDR2: KGHSH, LQKENI. V was pared by 6 bases and J by 4 bases, with 11 bases of the junction left unmatched. The CDR3 protein is CASSRVPGQVYNEQFF. In DNA, the CDR3 is TGTGCCAGCTCCCGTGTCCCGGGACAGGTTTACAATGAGCAGTTCTTC.

This clone was counted once. The rearrangement links TRBV6-1 to TRBJ1-1, with D unresolved. The CDR3 spans 15 residues. V dropped 6 bases and J dropped 2 bases, with 16 bases sitting between them. Germline CDR1 reads MNHNS; CDR2 reads SASEGT. The CDR3 region has the DNA TGTGCCAGCAGAGGTTCCACCATGGGAAACACTGAAGCTTTCTTT. This sequence encodes CASRGSTMGNTEAFF.

V and J are TRBV7-9 and TRBJ2-5, with D perhaps matching TRBD1 (5 bases). The CDR3 sequence is 13 residues long. Trimming took 2 bases from V and 4 from J, leaving 8 bases between them. Germline V gene sequence: CDR1 SEHNR, CDR2 FQNEAQ (reference sequence). The CDR3 nucleotides read TGTGCCAGCAGCTTATGGCAGGGAGAGACCCAGTACTTC. This encodes CASSLWQGETQYF.

The V and J genes are TRBV7-8 and TRBJ1-2; the match to TRBD1 covers 7 bases. Germline CDR1 is SGHVS and CDR2 is FQNEAQ. The CDR3 has 16 amino acids. The trim removed 5 bases at V and 1 base at J, leaving 10 bases unmatched. The DNA of the CDR3 is TGTGCCAGCAGCCCCCAGACAGGGCTCGATAACTATGGCTACACCTTC. Protein product: CASSPQTGLDNYGYTF.

The chain links TRBV11-3 to TRBJ2-1; perhaps D is TRBD1 or TRBD2 (5 bases each). Trimming removed 4 bases from V and 3 bases from J, with 13 bases in between. Germline CDR1 SGHNT, CDR2 YENEEA. The CDR3 runs to 15 residues. CDR3 protein: CASSSSRDLYNEQFF. In nucleotides, the CDR3 is TGTGCCAGCAGCTCTTCACGGGACCTCTACAATGAGCAGTTCTTC.

The chain links TRBV4-1 to TRBJ2-1; D might be TRBD1 or TRBD2, each matching 5 bases. The length of the CDR3 is 15 residues. V shed 1 base and J shed 8 bases, with 15 bases lying between them. Germline CDR1 and CDR2: MGHRA and YSYEKL. The CDR3 loop reads CASSQVAARGDEQFF. The CDR3 DNA reads as TGCGCCAGCAGCCAAGTCGCGGCCAGAGGGGATGAGCAGTTCTTC.

The V call is TRBV27, the J call TRBJ2-1; 13 bases map to TRBD2. In germline, CDR1 is MNHEY, CDR2 SMNVEV (reference sequence). The V segment lost 6 bases and the J segment 5 bases; nucleotides outside the gene matches: 4. The CDR3 totals 15 residues. CDR3 coding DNA: TGTGCCAGCAGCGTGGGGACTAGCGGGGACAATGAGCAGTTCTTC. Its translation: CASSVGTSGDNEQFF.

CDR3 in amino acids: CASSLAQANTGELFF. The DNA for the CDR3 is TGTGCCAGCAGCTTAGCCCAGGCCAACACCGGGGAGCTGTTTTTT. This sequence joins TRBV13 and TRBJ2-2; no reliable D call. Germline CDR1 and CDR2: PRHDT and FYEKMQ (reference sequence). This CDR3 is 15 amino acids long. V lost 1 base and J lost 2, with 8 bases in between.

Only a few counts were recorded for this clone. In DNA, the CDR3 is TGTGCCAGCAGTTACTTTGACAGAACCTACGAGCAGTACTTC. Its protein product is CASSYFDRTYEQYF. The chain links TRBV6-5 to TRBJ2-7, with D maybe TRBD1 (5 bases). The germline gives CDR1 MNHEY, CDR2 SVGAGI. The CDR3 runs 14 residues. The V end lost 1 base, the J end lost 2 bases, and 9 bases lay between the germline ends.

The chain is built from TRBV4-1 and TRBJ1-4, with a tentative D call TRBD1 (6 bases). Trimming removed 6 bases from V and 4 bases from J, with 18 bases in between. Germline CDR1 is MGHRA and CDR2 is YSYEKL. This CDR3 is built from 16 residues. The CDR3 sequence: CASRILLTGLNEKLFF. In DNA form, the CDR3 reads TGCGCCAGCAGGATTCTGTTGACAGGCCTTAATGAAAAACTGTTTTTT.